Each of the 23 T cell receptor beta chains below was sequenced from the same sample in a study of radiotherapy plus CTLA-4 blockade in lung cancer. Sequenced by immunoSEQ multiplex PCR; TCRdb stores in-frame clones only, minus some. The sample has around 20,000 clones; around 88% are singletons. Sequencing used peripheral blood, obtained from a patient treated with radiotherapy plus ipilimumab. These receptor sequences come from a human donor with non-small cell lung cancer whose response to radiotherapy plus ipilimumab could not be evaluated.

The chain has TRBV29-1 and TRBJ2-6; D might be TRBD2 (5 bases). The V end lost 4 bases, the J end lost 8 bases, and 18 bases lay between the germline ends. Germline V CDR1 and CDR2: SQVTM, ANQGSEA. The CDR3 is made up of 15 amino acids. The CDR3 nucleotides are TGCAGCGTTGTTGCTCCGGGCCGAGGGACCAACGTCCTGACTTTC. It translates to CSVVAPGRGTNVLTF.

The V call is TRBV10-2, the J call TRBJ2-6, with D unresolved. The V and J ends lost 2 bases and 0 bases respectively, with 17 bases between them. The length of the CDR3 is 19 residues. Germline loops: CDR1 WSHSY, CDR2 SAAADI. The CDR3 sequence is CASSEGWVSRSSGANVLTF. The CDR3 DNA is TGCGCCAGCAGTGAGGGTTGGGTCAGCCGGAGCTCTGGGGCCAACGTCCTGACTTTC.

Concerning this clone: One junction end does not reproduce the germline sequence, and a read error may be involved. J is TRBJ2-3 and V is TRBV7-7, with 8 positions matching TRBD2. This CDR3 is 15 amino acids long. Germline CDR1 reads SSHAT; CDR2 reads FNYEAQ (reference sequence). CDR3 amino acids: CASSVFGGATDTQYF. CDR3 in DNA: TGTGCTAGCAGTGTTTTCGGGGGGGCAACAGATACGCAGTATTTT.

The rearrangement links TRBV27 to TRBJ2-5; unclear D gene. Germline lookup yields CDR1 MNHEY and CDR2 SMNVEV (reference sequence). The CDR3 covers 11 residues. V lost 5 bases to trimming and J lost 3 bases, with 4 bases between them. The CDR3 loop is CASSREETQYF. The CDR3 nucleotides are TGTGCCAGCAGTCGTGAAGAGACCCAGTACTTC.

The genes are TRBV11-2 and TRBJ2-1; D ambiguous. The CDR3 consists of 12 residues. CDR1 and CDR2 (germline): SGHAT, FQNNGV. Trimming cost V 6 bases and J 9 bases, with 12 bases left between them. The CDR3 sequence is CASSPQRGEQFF. DNA for the CDR3: TGTGCCAGCAGTCCTCAGAGAGGTGAGCAGTTCTTC. Complete variable domain (other parts from reference TRBV11-2 and TRBJ2-1): EAGVAQSPRYKIIEKRQSVAFWCNPISGHATLYWYQQILGQGPKLLIQFQNNGVVDDSQLPKDRFSAERLKGVDSTLKIQPAKLEDSAVYLCASSPQRGEQFFGPGTRLTVL.

The chain employs TRBV7-9 and TRBJ2-5, with TRBD1 identical over 8 bases. The CDR3 consists of 14 residues. The trim removed 6 bases at V and 3 bases at J, leaving 6 bases unmatched. Looked up from germline, CDR1 is SEHNR and CDR2 is FQNEAQ (reference sequence). The chain's CDR3 is CASRRKTGEETQYF. The CDR3, as DNA: TGTGCCAGCAGACGAAAGACAGGGGAAGAGACCCAGTACTTC.

This sequence joins TRBV19 and TRBJ2-2; TRBD1 matches at 8 bases. This CDR3 is 16 amino acids long. V gave up 5 bases and J gave up 3 bases; unmatched junction bases: 8. The germline gives CDR1 LNHDA, CDR2 SQIVND (reference sequence). CDR3 sequence: CASSGTGSLYTGELFF. Written as DNA, the CDR3 is TGTGCCAGTAGTGGGACAGGTTCCCTCTACACCGGGGAGCTGTTTTTT.

The sample holds one count of this clone. This rearrangement joins TRBV28 to TRBJ1-2; tentative D call: TRBD1 (6 bases). Trimming took 5 bases from V and 3 from J, leaving 10 bases between them. The CDR3 runs to 13 residues. Germline V lookup: CDR1 MDHEN, CDR2 SYDVKM. DNA for the CDR3: TGTGCCAGCAGTGGACAGTCTTACTATGGCTACACCTTC. Its translation: CASSGQSYYGYTF.

V is TRBV18 and J is TRBJ1-5; 9 nucleotides align to TRBD1. The CDR3 runs 15 residues. Germline V gives CDR1 KGHSH, CDR2 LQKENI. The trim removed 1 base at V and 5 bases at J, leaving 3 bases unmatched. The CDR3 DNA reads TGTGCCAGCTCACCACGGACAGGGGCGGATCAGCCCCAGCATTTT. Translated, it gives CASSPRTGADQPQHF.

A note on this clone: At one of its ends the junction is not consistent with the germline gene, which may arise from a read error. This rearrangement joins TRBV7-2 to TRBJ1-2, with 12 bases matching TRBD1. The CDR3 runs 15 residues. Germline assignment: CDR1 SGHTA and CDR2 FQGNSA. The CDR3 spells CASSRGQGANYGHTF. CDR3 bases: TGTGCCAGCAGCCGGGGACAGGGGGCGAACTATGGCCACACCTTC.

In regard to this clone: One junction end does not reproduce the germline sequence, and a read error may be involved. The V gene is TRBV27, the J gene TRBJ2-1, with TRBD2 as a possible D gene (5 bases). This CDR3 is built from 9 residues. CDR1 is MNHEY, CDR2 SMNVEV, per germline (reference sequence). The CDR3 DNA is TGCCCGGGATGCAATGAGCAGTTCTTC. It specifies CPGCNEQFF.

V and J are TRBV11-1 and TRBJ1-2, with no clear D. Germline assignment: CDR1 SGHAT and CDR2 FQDESV (reference sequence). V was pared by 9 bases and J by 0 bases, with 14 bases between. The CDR3 extends over 14 amino acids. The CDR3 protein is CASRHSGSNYGYTF. CDR3 DNA sequence: TGTGCCAGTCGCCATAGTGGTTCTAACTATGGCTACACCTTC.

The genes are TRBV28 and TRBJ1-2, with 10 bases identical to TRBD1. The CDR3 has 15 residues. Germline V gene sequence: CDR1 MDHEN, CDR2 SYDVKM. V lost 8 bases and J lost 3; bases outside the gene matches: 9. In DNA form, the CDR3 reads TGTGCCAGCGGATCGCCGGGACAGGGGTACTATGGCTACACCTTC. Translating gives CASGSPGQGYYGYTF.

The rearrangement uses TRBV10-2 and TRBJ2-7; TRBD1 matches at 9 bases. V lost 6 bases, J lost 4 bases, and 7 bases stayed unmatched. The CDR3 contains 14 residues. CDR1 is WSHSY and CDR2 is SAAADI in the germline V gene. This CDR3 is CASSRQGGVYEQYF. The CDR3 nucleotides read TGCGCCAGCAGCCGACAGGGGGGTGTGTACGAGCAGTACTTC.

The chain carries TRBV7-6 and TRBJ2-6, with D perhaps TRBD1 (5 bases). Trimming shortened V by 1 base and J by 7 bases, and 11 bases separated the two germline ends. In germline, CDR1 is SGHVS, CDR2 FNYEAQ. This CDR3 has 15 amino acids. CDR3 residues: CASSLGGTGANVLTF. The CDR3 DNA sequence: TGTGCCAGCAGCTTAGGGGGCACAGGAGCCAACGTCCTGACTTTC.

This chain uses TRBV2 with TRBJ2-1, with a weak D call TRBD2 (6 bases). The CDR3 is made up of 14 amino acids. CDR1 SNHLY and CDR2 FYNNEI come from the germline V gene. With 10 bases removed from V and 5 bases from J, the gap between germline ends came to 18 bases. CDR3 in DNA: TGTGCCACAGGGAAGACTAGTTCCCACAATGAGCAGTTCTTC. Protein product: CATGKTSSHNEQFF.

A few counts support this clone. The V call is TRBV4-3, the J call TRBJ2-3, with no clear D. Germline V gives CDR1 LGHNA, CDR2 YSLEER. Trimming pared 0 bases from V and 0 bases from J, leaving 10 bases between. The CDR3 length is 16 residues. In nucleotides, the CDR3 is TGCGCCAGCAGCCAAGAGTCCCTATTAAGCACAGATACGCAGTATTTT. Translated, it gives CASSQESLLSTDTQYF.

The V and J genes are TRBV28 and TRBJ2-3; 8 positions match TRBD2. CDR1 and CDR2 from the germline V gene are MDHEN and SYDVKM. This CDR3 contains 15 residues. Trimming removed 8 bases from V and 5 bases from J; junction bases left unmatched: 12. In DNA, the CDR3 is TGTGCCAGCTCTCCTTTTAGCGGGGAAGGAGATACGCAGTATTTT. It translates to CASSPFSGEGDTQYF.

This chain connects TRBV29-1 to TRBJ2-1; a weak D match, TRBD2 (5 bases). Trimming shortened V by 2 bases and J by 3 bases, and 17 bases separated the two germline ends. CDR1 and CDR2 from the germline V gene are SQVTM and ANQGSEA. The CDR3 has 16 amino acids. The CDR3 sequence is CSVELAYEGNYNEQFF. The DNA for the CDR3 is TGCAGCGTTGAACTAGCCTACGAAGGTAACTACAATGAGCAGTTCTTC.

With regard to this clone: The junction departs from germline at one end; a sequencing error may be responsible. The chain recombines TRBV5-1 with TRBJ1-4; D gene ambiguous. Per the germline V gene, CDR1 is SGHRS and CDR2 is YFSETQ. The CDR3 has 13 residues. Here the CDR3 DNA reads TGCGCCAGCAGCTTGCCCAACGATGAAAAACTATTTTTT. It translates to CASSLPNDEKLFF.

The chain is built from TRBV18 and TRBJ1-5; D is perhaps TRBD1 (5 bases). CDR1 is KGHSH and CDR2 is LQKENI in the germline V gene. The V end was cut by 2 bases, the J end by 5 bases, with 7 bases between. The length of the CDR3 is 13 residues. CDR3 nucleotide sequence: TGTGCCAGCTCACCAATCAGGGATCAGCCCCAGCATTTT. Amino acids: CASSPIRDQPQHF. The full variable domain, rest sourced from reference TRBV18 and TRBJ1-5, is NAGVMQNPRHLVRRRGQEARLRCSPMKGHSHVYWYRQLPEEGLKFMVYLQKENIIDESGMPKERFSAEFPKEGPSILRIQQVVRGDSAAYFCASSPIRDQPQHFGDGTRLSIL.

CDR3 nucleotides: TGTGCCAGCAGGGGCCCGAACACTGAAGCTTTCTTT. Its protein product is CASRGPNTEAFF. This chain connects TRBV7-2 to TRBJ1-1; D is ambiguous. CDR3 length: 12 residues. The germline V gene has CDR1 SGHTA and CDR2 FQGNSA. Trimming stripped 6 bases from V and 1 base from J, with 6 bases between.

This chain joins TRBV6-6 and TRBJ1-1, with 7 bases fitting TRBD1. The J segment lost 1 base and the V segment lost 0 bases, leaving 5 bases of the junction unmatched. Germline-derived CDR1 and CDR2 are MNHNY and SVGAGI (reference sequence). The length of the CDR3 is 16 residues. CDR3 protein: CASSYSRTGENTEAFF. The CDR3 DNA follows: TGTGCCAGCAGTTACTCGAGAACAGGGGAGAACACTGAAGCTTTCTTT.